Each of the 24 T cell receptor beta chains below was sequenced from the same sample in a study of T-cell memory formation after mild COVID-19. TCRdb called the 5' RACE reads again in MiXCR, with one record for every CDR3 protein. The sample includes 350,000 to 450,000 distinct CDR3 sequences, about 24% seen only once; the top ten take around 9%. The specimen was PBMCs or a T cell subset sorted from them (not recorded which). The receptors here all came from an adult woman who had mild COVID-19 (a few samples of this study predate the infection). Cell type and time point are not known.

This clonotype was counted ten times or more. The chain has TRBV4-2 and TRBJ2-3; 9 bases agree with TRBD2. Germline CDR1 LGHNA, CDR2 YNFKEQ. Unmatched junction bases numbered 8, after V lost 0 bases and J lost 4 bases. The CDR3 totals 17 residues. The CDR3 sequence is CASSQDWGLALADTQYF. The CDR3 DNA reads TGTGCCAGCAGCCAAGATTGGGGACTAGCATTAGCAGATACGCAGTATTTT.

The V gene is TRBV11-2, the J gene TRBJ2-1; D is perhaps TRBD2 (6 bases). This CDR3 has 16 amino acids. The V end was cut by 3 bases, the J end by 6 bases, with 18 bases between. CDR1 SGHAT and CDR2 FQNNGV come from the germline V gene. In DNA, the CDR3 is TGTGCCAGCAGCTTCGTCCCCTTGGGACTCCTCAATGAGCAGTTCTTC. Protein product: CASSFVPLGLLNEQFF. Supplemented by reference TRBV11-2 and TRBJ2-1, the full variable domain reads EAGVAQSPRYKIIEKRQSVAFWCNPISGHATLYWYQQILGQGPKLLIQFQNNGVVDDSQLPKDRFSAERLKGVDSTLKIQPAKLEDSAVYLCASSFVPLGLLNEQFFGPGTRLTVL.

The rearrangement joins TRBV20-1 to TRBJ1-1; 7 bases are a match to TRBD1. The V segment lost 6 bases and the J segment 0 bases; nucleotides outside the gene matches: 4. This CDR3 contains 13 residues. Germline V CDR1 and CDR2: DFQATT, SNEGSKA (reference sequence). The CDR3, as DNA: TGCAGTGCGCTGGACAGGTTGAACACTGAAGCTTTCTTT. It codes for CSALDRLNTEAFF.

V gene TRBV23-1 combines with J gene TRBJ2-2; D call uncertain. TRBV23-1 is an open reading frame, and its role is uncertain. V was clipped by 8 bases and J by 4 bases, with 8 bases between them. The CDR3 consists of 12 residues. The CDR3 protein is CASFGFTGELFF. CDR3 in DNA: TGCGCCAGCTTTGGTTTCACCGGGGAGCTGTTTTTT.

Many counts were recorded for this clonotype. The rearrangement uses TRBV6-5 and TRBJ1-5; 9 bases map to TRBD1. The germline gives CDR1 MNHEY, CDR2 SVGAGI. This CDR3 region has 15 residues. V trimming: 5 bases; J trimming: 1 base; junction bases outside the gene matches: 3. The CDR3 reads CASSPDRGSNQPQHF. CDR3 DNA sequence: TGTGCCAGCAGTCCGGACAGGGGCAGCAATCAGCCCCAGCATTTT.

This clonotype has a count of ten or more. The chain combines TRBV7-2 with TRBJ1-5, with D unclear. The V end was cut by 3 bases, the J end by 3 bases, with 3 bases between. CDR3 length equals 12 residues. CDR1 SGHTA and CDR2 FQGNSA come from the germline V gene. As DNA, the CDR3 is TGTGCCAGCAGCTTGAACAATCAGCCCCAGCATTTT. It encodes CASSLNNQPQHF.

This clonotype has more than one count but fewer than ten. CDR3 region: CSATSRSQPQHF. Here the CDR3 DNA reads TGCAGTGCTACATCCAGGTCTCAGCCCCAGCATTTT. V usage is TRBV20-1 and J usage is TRBJ1-5, with D hard to call. The length of the CDR3 is 12 residues. Germline V gene sequence: CDR1 DFQATT, CDR2 SNEGSKA (reference sequence). Trimming stripped 4 bases from V and 6 bases from J, with 10 bases between.

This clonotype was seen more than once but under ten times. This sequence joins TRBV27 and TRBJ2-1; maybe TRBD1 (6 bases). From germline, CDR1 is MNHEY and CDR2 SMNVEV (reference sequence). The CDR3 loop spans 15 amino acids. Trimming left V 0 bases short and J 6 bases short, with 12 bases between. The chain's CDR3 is CASSLSRTGSNEQFF. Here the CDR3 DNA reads TGTGCCAGCAGTTTATCCAGAACAGGGAGCAATGAGCAGTTCTTC.

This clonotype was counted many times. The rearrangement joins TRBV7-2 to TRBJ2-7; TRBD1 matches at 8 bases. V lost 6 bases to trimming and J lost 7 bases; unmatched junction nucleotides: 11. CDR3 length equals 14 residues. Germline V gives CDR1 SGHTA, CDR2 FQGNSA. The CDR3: CASRFRDRSREQYF. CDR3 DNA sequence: TGTGCCAGCAGATTCCGGGACAGGTCTCGGGAGCAGTACTTC.

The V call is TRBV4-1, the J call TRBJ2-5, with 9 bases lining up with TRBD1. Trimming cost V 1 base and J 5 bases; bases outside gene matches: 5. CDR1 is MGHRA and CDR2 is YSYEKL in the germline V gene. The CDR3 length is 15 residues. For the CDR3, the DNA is TGCGCCAGCAGCCAAGGGGGGACAGGGAGGGAGACCCAGTACTTC. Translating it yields CASSQGGTGRETQYF.

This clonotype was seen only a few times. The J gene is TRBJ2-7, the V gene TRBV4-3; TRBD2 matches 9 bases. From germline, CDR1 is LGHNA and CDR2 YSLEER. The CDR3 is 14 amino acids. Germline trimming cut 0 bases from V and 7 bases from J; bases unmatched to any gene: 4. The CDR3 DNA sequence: TGCGCCAGCAGCCAAGAGGCTAGCGGGATTGAGCAGTACTTC. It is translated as CASSQEASGIEQYF.

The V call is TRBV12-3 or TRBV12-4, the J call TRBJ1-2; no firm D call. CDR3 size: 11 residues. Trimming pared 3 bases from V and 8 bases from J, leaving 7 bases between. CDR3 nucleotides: TGTGCCAGCAGTTTCGGCGAAGGCTACACCTTC. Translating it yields CASSFGEGYTF.

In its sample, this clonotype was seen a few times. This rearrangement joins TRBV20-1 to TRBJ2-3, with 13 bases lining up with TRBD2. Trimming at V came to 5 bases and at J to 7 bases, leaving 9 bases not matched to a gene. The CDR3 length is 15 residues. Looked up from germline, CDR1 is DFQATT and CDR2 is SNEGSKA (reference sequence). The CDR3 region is CSAGRTSGRLNTQYF. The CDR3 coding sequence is TGCAGTGCTGGGCGGACTAGCGGGAGATTGAATACGCAGTATTTT.

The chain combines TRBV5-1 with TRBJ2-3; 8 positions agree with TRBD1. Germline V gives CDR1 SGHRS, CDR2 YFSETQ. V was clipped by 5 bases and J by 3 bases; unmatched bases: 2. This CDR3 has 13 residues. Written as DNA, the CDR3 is TGCGCCAGCAGACAGGGGGAAACAGATACGCAGTATTTT. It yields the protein CASRQGETDTQYF.

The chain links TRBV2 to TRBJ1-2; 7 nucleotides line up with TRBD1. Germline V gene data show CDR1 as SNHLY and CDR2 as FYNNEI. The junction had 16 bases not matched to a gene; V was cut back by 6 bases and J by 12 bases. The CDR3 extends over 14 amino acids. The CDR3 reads CASRNRETGSIHTF. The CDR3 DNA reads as TGTGCCAGCAGAAACCGGGAGACAGGGTCGATTCACACCTTC.

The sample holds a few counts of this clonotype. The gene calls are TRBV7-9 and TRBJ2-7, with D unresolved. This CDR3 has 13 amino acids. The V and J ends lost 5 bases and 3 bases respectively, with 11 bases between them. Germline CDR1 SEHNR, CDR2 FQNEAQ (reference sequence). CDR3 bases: TGTGCCAGCAGCCCATCTCACTTCTACGAGCAGTACTTC. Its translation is CASSPSHFYEQYF.

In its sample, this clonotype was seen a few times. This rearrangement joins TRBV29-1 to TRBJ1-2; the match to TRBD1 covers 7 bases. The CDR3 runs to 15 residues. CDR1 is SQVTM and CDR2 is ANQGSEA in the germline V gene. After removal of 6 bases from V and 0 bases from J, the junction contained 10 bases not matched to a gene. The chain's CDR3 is CSVSGTEHTNYGYTF. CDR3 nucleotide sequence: TGCAGCGTCTCCGGGACAGAACATACTAACTATGGCTACACCTTC.

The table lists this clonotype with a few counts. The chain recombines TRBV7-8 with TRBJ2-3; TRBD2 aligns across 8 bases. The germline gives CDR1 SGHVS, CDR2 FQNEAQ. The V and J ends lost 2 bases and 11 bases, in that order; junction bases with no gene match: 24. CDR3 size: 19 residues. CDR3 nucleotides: TGTGCCAGCAGCTTAATGGCGGGTCGTGTCGCGGGAGGACGGCTTTTGCAGTATTTT. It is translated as CASSLMAGRVAGGRLLQYF.

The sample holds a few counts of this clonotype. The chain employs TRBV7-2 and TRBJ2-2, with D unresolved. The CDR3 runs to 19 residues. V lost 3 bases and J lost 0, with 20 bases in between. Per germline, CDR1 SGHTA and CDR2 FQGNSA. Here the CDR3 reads CASSFTAQLLRANTGELFF. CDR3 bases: TGTGCCAGCAGCTTTACAGCGCAACTTTTACGGGCGAACACCGGGGAGCTGTTTTTT.

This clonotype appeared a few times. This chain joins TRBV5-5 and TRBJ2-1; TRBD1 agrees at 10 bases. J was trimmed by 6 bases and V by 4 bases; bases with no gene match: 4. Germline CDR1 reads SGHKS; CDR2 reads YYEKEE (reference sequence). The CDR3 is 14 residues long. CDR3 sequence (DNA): TGTGCCAGCAGCCCTGGACAGGGGGGCAATGAGCAGTTCTTC. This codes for CASSPGQGGNEQFF.

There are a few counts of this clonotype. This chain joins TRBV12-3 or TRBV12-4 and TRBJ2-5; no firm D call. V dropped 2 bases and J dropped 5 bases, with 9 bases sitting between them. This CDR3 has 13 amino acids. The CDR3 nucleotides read TGTGCCAGCAGTTTATTTTCAGAGGAGACCCAGTACTTC. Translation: CASSLFSEETQYF.

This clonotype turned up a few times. The CDR3 DNA is TGTGCCAGCAGCTTAACCGCTCGGGACAGTACCTACGAGCAGTACTTC. Translating it yields CASSLTARDSTYEQYF. V gene TRBV7-6 combines with J gene TRBJ2-7; 7 positions agree with TRBD1. V dropped 2 bases and J dropped 2; count of bases not matched to a gene: 9. This CDR3 contains 16 residues. Germline CDR1 and CDR2: SGHVS and FNYEAQ.

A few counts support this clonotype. The CDR3, as DNA: TGTGCCAGCAGCCAAGAATTGACTAGCGGGAGCACAGATACGCAGTATTTT. Its translation: CASSQELTSGSTDTQYF. The chain carries TRBV4-2 and TRBJ2-3; TRBD2 agrees at 10 bases. Germline CDR1 LGHNA, CDR2 YNFKEQ. There are 17 residues in the CDR3. The J segment lost 0 bases and the V segment lost 0 bases, leaving 3 bases of the junction unmatched.

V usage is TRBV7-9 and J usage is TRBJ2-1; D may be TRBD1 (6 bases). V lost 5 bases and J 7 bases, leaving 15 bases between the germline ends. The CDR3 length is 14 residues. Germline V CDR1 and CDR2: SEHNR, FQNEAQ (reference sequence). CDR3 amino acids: CASSPVRGRNEQFF. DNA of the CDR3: TGTGCCAGCAGCCCCGTCAGGGGAAGGAATGAGCAGTTCTTC.